The TCR beta chain described here comes from a study of control samples from healthy donors and cancer patients. Libraries were prepared by immunoSEQ multiplex PCR; TCRdb keeps only in-frame clonotypes and omits some of them. The top ten clones hold approximately 1.5% of a sample with some 200,000 clones, roughly 94% of them seen once. Germline V lookup: CDR1 LNHDA, CDR2 SQIVND (reference sequence). This CDR3 contains 13 residues. The V gene lost 0 bases and the J gene lost 0 bases, with 2 bases spanning the gap. The source is a man aged 50 to 59 in good health. The sample consisted of blood. V is TRBV19 and J is TRBJ1-2; D unresolved. Here the CDR3 reads CASSIDTNYGYTF. For the CDR3, the DNA is TGTGCCAGTAGTATAGACACTAACTATGGCTACACCTTC.